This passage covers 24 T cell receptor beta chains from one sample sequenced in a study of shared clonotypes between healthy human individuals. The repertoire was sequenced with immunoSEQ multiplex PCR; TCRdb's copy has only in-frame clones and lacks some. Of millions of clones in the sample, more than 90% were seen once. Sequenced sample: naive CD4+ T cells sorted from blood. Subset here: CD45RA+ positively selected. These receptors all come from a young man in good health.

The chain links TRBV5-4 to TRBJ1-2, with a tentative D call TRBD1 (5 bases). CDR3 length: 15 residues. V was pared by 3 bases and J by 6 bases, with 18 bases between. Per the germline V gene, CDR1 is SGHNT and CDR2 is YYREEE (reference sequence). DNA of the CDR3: TGTGCCAGCAGCTCGGGGGTAAAAACTTTAGATGGCTACACCTTC. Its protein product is CASSSGVKTLDGYTF.

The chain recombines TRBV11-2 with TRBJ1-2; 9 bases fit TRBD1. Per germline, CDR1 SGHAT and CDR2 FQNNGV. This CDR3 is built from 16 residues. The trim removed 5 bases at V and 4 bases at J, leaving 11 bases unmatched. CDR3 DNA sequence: TGTGCCAGCAGCCATACAGGGGGCAAGGAGATCTATGGCTACACCTTC. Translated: CASSHTGGKEIYGYTF. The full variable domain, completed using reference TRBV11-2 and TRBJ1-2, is EAGVAQSPRYKIIEKRQSVAFWCNPISGHATLYWYQQILGQGPKLLIQFQNNGVVDDSQLPKDRFSAERLKGVDSTLKIQPAKLEDSAVYLCASSHTGGKEIYGYTFGSGTRLTVV.

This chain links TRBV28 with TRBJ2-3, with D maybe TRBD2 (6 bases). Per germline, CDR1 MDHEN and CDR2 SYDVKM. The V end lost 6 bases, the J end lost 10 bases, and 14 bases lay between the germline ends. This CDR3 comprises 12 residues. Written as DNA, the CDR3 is TGTGCCAGCAGCCCATTGCGCGGGGCGCAGTATTTT. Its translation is CASSPLRGAQYF.

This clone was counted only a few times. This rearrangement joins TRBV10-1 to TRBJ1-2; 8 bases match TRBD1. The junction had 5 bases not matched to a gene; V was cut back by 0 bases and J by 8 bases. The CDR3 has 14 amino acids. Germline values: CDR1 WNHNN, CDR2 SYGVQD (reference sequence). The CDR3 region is CASSESDRVRGYTF. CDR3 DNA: TGCGCCAGCAGTGAGTCGGACAGGGTCAGGGGCTACACCTTC.

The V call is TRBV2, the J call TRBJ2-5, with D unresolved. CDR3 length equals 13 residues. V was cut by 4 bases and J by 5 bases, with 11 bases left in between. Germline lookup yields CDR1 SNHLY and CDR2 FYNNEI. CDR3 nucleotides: TGTGCCAGCAGTGCTAACCTGTACGAGACCCAGTACTTC. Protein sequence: CASSANLYETQYF.

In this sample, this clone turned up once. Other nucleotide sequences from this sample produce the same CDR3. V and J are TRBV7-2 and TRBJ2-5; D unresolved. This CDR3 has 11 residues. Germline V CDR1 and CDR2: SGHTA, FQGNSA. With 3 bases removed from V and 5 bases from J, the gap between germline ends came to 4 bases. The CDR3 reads CASSFRETQYF. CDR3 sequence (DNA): TGTGCCAGCAGCTTCCGGGAGACCCAGTACTTC.

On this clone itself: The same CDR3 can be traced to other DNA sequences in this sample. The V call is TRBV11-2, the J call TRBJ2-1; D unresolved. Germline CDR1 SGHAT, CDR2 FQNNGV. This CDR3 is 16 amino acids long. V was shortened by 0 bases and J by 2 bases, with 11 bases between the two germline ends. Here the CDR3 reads CASSLDRQPPYNEQFF. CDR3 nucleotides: TGTGCCAGCAGCTTAGACCGACAACCCCCCTACAATGAGCAGTTCTTC.

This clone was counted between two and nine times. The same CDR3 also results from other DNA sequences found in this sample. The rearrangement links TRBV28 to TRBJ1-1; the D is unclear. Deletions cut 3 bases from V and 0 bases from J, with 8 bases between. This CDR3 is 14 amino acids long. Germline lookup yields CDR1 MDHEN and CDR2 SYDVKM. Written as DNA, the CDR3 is TGTGCCAGCAGTTTCGGCGGATTGAACACTGAAGCTTTCTTT. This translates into CASSFGGLNTEAFF.

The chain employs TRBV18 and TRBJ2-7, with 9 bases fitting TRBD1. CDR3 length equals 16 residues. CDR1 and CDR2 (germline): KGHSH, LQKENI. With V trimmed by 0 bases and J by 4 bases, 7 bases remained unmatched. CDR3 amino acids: CASSPPNRGLMYEQYF. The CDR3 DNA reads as TGTGCCAGCTCACCACCCAACAGGGGGCTAATGTACGAGCAGTACTTC.

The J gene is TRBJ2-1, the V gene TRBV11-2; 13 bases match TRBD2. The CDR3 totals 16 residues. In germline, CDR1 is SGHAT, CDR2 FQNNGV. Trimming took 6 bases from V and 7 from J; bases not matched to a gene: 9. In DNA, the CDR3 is TGTGCCAGCAGACCTACTAGCGGGGGGGCCCGGAATGAGCAGTTCTTC. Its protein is CASRPTSGGARNEQFF.

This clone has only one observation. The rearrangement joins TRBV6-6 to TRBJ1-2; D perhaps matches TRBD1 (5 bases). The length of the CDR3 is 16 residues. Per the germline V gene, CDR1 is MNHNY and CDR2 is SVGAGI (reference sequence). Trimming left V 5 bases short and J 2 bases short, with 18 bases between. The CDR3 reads CASSPQGALYNYGYTF. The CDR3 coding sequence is TGTGCCAGCAGTCCTCAAGGGGCACTATACAACTATGGCTACACCTTC.

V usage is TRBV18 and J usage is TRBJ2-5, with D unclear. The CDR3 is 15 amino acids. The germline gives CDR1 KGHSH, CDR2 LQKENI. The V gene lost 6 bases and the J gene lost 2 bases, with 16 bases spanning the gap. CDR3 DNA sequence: TGTGCCAGCTCGCCCTTGGACGGACCTCAAGAGACCCAGTACTTC. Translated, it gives CASSPLDGPQETQYF.

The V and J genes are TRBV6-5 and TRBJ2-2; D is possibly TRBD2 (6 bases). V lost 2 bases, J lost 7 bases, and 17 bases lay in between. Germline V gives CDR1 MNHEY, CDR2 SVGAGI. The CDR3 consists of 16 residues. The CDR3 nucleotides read TGTGCCAGCAGTTACATCCGGACTATTAGAGGCGGGGAGCTGTTTTTT. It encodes CASSYIRTIRGGELFF.

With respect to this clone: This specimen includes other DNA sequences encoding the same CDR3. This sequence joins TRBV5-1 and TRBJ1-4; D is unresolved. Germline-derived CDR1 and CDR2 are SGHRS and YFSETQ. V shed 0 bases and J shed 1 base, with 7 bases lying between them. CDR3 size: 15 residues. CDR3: CASSLEGGTNEKLFF. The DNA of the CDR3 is TGCGCCAGCAGCTTGGAAGGCGGAACTAATGAAAAACTGTTTTTT.

CDR3 region: CASRDRGAYGYTF. The CDR3 region has the DNA TGTGCCAGCAGGGACAGGGGAGCCTATGGCTACACCTTC. This chain connects TRBV6-1 to TRBJ1-2, with 9 nucleotides matching TRBD1. The ends lost 6 bases at V and 4 bases at J; junction bases unmatched: 3. Germline-derived CDR1 and CDR2 are MNHNS and SASEGT. The CDR3 is 13 residues long.

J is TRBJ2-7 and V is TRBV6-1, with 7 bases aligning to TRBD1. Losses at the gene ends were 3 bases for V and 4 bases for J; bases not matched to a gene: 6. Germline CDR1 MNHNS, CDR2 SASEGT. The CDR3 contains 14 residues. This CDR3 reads CASSEGQSFYEQYF. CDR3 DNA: TGTGCCAGCAGTGAGGGACAGAGCTTTTACGAGCAGTACTTC.

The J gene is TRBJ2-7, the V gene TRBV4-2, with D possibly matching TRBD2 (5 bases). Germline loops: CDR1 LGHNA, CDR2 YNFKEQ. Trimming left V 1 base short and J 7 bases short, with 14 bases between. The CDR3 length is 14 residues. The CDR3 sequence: CASSQVPLGGEQYF. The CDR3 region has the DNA TGTGCCAGCAGCCAAGTGCCCTTAGGAGGTGAGCAGTACTTC.

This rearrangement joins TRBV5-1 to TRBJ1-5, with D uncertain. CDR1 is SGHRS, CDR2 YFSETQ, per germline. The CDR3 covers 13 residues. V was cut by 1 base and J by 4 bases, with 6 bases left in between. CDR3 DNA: TGCGCCAGCAGCTTGAATCAAAATCAGCCCCAGCATTTT. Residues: CASSLNQNQPQHF.

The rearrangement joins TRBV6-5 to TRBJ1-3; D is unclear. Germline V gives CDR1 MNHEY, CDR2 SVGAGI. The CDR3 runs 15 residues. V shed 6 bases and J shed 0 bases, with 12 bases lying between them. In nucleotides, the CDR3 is TGTGCCAGCAGCCCAGACGTATACTCTGGAAACACCATATATTTT. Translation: CASSPDVYSGNTIYF.

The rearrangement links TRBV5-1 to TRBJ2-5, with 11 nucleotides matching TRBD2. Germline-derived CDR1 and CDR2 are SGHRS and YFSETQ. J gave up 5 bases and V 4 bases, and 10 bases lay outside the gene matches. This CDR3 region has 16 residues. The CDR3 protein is CASSPLSGGAGETQYF. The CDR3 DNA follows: TGCGCCAGCAGCCCTCTTAGCGGGGGGGCAGGTGAGACCCAGTACTTC.

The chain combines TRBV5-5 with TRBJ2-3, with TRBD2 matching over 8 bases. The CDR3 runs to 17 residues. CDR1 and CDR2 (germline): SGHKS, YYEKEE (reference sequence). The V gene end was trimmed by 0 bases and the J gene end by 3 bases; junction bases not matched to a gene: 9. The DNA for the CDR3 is TGTGCCAGCAGCTTGGACCCCACGGGGGGGTGGACAGATACGCAGTATTTT. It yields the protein CASSLDPTGGWTDTQYF.

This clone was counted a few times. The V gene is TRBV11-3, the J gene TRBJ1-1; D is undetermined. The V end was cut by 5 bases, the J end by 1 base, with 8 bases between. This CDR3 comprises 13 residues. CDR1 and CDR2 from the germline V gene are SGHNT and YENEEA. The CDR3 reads CASSPRANTEAFF. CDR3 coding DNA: TGTGCCAGCAGCCCGAGAGCGAACACTGAAGCTTTCTTT.

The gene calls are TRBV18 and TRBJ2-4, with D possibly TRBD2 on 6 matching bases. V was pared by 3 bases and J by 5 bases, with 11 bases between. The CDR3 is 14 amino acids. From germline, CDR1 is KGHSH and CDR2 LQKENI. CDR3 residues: CASSPGPGENIQYF. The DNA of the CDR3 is TGTGCCAGCTCACCTGGACCGGGGGAAAACATTCAGTACTTC.

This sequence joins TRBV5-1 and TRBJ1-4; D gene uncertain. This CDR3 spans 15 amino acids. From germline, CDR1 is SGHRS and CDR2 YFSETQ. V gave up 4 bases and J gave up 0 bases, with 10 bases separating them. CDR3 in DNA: TGCGCCAGCAGCCTGGTGGGTTCAACTAATGAAAAACTGTTTTTT. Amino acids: CASSLVGSTNEKLFF. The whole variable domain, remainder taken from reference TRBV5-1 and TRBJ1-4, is KAGVTQTPRYLIKTRGQQVTLSCSPISGHRSVSWYQQTPGQGLQFLFEYFSETQRNKGNFPGRFSGRQFSNSRSEMNVSTLELGDSALYLCASSLVGSTNEKLFFGSGTQLSVL.